This TCR beta chain was documented in a study of PD-L1 blockade in urothelial cancer. Study details: The patients' atezolizumab therapy, 1,200 mg intravenously every 3 weeks, started at some point between 2013 and 2014. Analysis of blood occurred 3 weeks (second dose) and 6 weeks after treatment start.

From germline, CDR1 is SGHRS and CDR2 YFSETQ. V was shortened by 2 bases and J by 8 bases, with 14 bases between the two germline ends. There are 15 residues in the CDR3. Only one count was recorded for this clone. Time point of the sample: pretreatment peripheral blood. What went into each PCR as a spike was synthetic TCR analog templates. Sequenced by immunoSEQ multiplex PCR; TCRdb stores in-frame clones only, minus some. The sample lists tens of thousands of clones; roughly 80% were seen once. This sequence was found in a man in his sixties or seventies with urothelial cancer. Material: PBMCs, obtained around atezolizumab (anti-PD-L1) treatment. This rearrangement joins TRBV5-1 to TRBJ1-6, with a possible D match to TRBD1 (6 bases). CDR3 sequence (DNA): TGCGCCAGCAGCTTTGACGGGGGGCCGGATTCACCCCTCCACTTT. Translation: CASSFDGGPDSPLHF.